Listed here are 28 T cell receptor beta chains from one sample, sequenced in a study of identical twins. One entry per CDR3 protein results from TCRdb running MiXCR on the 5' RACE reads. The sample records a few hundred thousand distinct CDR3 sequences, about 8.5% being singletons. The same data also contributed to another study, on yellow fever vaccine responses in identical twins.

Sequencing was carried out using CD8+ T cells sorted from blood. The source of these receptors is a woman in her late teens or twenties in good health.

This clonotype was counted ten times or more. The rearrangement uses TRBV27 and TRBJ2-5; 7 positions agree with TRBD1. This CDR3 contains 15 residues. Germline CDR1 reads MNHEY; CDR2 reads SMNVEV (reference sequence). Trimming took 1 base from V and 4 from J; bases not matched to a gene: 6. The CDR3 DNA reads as TGTGCCAGCAGTTTATGGGCAGGGACAGTAGAGACCCAGTACTTC. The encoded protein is CASSLWAGTVETQYF.

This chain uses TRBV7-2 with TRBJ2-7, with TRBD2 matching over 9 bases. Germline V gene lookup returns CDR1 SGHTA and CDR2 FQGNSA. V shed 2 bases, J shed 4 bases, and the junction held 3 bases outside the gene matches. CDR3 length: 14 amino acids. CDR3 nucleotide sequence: TGTGCCAGCAGCTTAACGACTAGCGGATACGAGCAGTACTTC. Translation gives CASSLTTSGYEQYF. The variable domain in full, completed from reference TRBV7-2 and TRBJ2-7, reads GAGVSQSPSNKVTEKGKDVELRCDPISGHTALYWYRQSLGQGLEFLIYFQGNSAPDKSGLPSDRFSAERTGGSVSTLTIQRTQQEDSAVYLCASSLTTSGYEQYFGPGTRLTVT.

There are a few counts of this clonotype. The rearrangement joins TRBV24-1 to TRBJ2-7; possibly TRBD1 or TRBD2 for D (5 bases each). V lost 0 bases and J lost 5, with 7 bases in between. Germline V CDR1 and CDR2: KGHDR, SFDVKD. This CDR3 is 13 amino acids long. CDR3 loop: CATSDLRGHEQYF. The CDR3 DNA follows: TGTGCCACCAGTGATTTGCGGGGCCACGAGCAGTACTTC.

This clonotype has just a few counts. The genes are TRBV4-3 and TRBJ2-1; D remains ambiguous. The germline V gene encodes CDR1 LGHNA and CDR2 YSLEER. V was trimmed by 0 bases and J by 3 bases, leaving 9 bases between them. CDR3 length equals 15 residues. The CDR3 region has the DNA TGCGCCAGCAGCCAAGATGCTGGCTTCTACAATGAGCAGTTCTTC. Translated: CASSQDAGFYNEQFF.

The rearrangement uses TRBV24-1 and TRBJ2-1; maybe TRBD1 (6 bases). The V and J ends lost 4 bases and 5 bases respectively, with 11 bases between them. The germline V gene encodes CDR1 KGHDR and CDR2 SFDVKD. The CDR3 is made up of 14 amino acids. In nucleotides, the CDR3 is TGTGCCACCAGTGACCGTGACAGGCACAATGAGCAGTTCTTC. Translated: CATSDRDRHNEQFF.

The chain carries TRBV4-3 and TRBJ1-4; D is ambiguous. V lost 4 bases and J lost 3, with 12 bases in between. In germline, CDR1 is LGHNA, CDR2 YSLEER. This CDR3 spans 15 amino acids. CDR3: CASSRYRTANEKLFF. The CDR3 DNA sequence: TGCGCCAGCAGCCGATATAGGACGGCTAATGAAAAACTGTTTTTT.

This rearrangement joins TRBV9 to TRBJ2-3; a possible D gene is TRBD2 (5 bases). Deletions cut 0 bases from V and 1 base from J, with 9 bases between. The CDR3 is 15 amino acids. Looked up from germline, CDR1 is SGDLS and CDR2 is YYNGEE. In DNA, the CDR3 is TGTGCCAGCAGCGTAGCTTCCGGGGGCACAGATACGCAGTATTTT. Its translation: CASSVASGGTDTQYF.

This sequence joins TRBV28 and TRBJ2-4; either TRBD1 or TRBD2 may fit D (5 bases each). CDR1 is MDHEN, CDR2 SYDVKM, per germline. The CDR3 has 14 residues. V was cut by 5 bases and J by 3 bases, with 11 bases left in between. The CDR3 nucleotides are TGTGCCAGCAGTGCCGGGACGATCAAAAACATTCAGTACTTC. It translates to CASSAGTIKNIQYF.

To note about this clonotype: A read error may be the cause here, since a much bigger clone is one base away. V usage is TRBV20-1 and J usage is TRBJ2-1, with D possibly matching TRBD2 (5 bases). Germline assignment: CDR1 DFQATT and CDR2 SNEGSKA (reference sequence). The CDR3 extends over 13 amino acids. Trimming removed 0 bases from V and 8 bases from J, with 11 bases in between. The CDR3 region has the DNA TGCAGTGCTAGAGACGGGATTCACCATGAGCAGTTCTTC. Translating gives CSARDGIHHEQFF.

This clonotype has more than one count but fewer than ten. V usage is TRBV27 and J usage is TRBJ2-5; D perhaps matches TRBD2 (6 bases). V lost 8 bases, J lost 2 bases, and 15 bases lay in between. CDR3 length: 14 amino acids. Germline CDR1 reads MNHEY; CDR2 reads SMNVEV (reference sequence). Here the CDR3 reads CASLRASEQETQYF. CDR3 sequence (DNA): TGTGCCAGCTTGCGGGCTAGCGAGCAAGAGACCCAGTACTTC.

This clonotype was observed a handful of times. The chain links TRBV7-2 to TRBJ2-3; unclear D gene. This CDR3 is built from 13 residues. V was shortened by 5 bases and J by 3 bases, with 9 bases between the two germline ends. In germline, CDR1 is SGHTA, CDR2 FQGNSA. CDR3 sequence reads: CASSAPRTDTQYF. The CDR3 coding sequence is TGTGCCAGCAGCGCACCTCGAACAGATACGCAGTATTTT.

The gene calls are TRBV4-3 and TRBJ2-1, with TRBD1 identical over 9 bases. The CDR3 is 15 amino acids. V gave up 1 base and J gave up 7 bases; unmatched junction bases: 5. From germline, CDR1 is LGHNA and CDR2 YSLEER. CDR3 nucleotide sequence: TGCGCCAGCAGCCAAGGAACAGGGGGCTGGAATGAGCAGTTCTTC. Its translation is CASSQGTGGWNEQFF.

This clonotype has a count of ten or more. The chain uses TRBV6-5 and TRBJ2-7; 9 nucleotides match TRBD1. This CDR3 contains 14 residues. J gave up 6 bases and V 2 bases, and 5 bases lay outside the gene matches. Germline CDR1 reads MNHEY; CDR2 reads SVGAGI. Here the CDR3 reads CASSYKQGAIEQYF. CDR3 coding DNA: TGTGCCAGCAGTTACAAACAGGGGGCGATCGAGCAGTACTTC.

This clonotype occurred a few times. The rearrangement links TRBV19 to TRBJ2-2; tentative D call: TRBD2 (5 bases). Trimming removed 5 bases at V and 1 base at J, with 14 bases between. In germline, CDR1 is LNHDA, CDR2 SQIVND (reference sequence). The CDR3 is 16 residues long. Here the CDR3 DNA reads TGTGCCAGTAGTCTTTTAGAACTAGAGAACACCGGGGAGCTGTTTTTT. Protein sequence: CASSLLELENTGELFF. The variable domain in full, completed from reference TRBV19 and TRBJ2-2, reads DGGITQSPKYLFRKEGQNVTLSCEQNLNHDAMYWYRQDPGQGLRLIYYSQIVNDFQKGDIAEGYSVSREKKESFPLTVTSAQKNPTAFYLCASSLLELENTGELFFGEGSRLTVL.

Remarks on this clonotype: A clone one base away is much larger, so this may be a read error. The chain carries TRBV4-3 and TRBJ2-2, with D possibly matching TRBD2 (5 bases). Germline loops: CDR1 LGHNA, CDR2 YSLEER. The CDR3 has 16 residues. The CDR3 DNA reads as TGCGCCAGCAGCCAAGATCGCGCCCAGAACACCGGGGAGCTGCTTTTT. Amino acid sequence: CASSQDRAQNTGELLF.

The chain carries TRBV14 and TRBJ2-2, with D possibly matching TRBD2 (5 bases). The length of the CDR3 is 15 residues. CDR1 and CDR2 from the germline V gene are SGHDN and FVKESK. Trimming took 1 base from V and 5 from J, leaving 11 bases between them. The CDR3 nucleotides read TGTGCCAGCAGCCAAGTTGCGAGCGGTACCGGGGAGCTGTTTTTT. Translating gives CASSQVASGTGELFF.

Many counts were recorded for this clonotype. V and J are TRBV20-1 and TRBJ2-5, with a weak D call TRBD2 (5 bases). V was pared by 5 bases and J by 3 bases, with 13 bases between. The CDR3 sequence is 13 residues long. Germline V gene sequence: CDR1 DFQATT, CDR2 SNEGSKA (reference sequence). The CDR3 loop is CSAYLGLEETQYF. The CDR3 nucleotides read TGCAGTGCTTACCTCGGACTGGAAGAGACCCAGTACTTC.

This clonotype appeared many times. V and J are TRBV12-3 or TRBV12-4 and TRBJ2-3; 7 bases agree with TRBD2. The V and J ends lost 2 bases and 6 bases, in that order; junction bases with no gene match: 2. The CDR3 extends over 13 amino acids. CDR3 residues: CASSLWGGDTQYF. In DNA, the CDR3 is TGTGCCAGCAGTTTATGGGGGGGTGATACGCAGTATTTT.

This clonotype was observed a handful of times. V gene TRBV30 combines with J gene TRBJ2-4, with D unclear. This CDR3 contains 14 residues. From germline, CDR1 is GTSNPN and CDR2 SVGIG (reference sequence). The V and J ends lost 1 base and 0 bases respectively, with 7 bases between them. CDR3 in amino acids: CAWSGGLAKNIQYF. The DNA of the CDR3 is TGTGCCTGGAGTGGCGGATTAGCCAAAAACATTCAGTACTTC.

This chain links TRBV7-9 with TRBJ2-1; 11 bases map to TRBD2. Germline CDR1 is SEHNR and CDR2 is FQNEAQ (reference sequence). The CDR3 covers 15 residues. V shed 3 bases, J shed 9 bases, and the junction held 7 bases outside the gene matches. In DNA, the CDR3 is TGTGCCAGCAGCTTTAGCGGGGGGGCTGTGGGTGAGCAGTTCTTC. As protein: CASSFSGGAVGEQFF.

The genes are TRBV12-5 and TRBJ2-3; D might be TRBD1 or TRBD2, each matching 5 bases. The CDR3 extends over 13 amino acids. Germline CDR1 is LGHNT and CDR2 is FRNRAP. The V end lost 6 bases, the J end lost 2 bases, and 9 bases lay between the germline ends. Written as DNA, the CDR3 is TGTGCTAGTGGCCCGGGGCTCACAGATACGCAGTATTTT. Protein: CASGPGLTDTQYF.

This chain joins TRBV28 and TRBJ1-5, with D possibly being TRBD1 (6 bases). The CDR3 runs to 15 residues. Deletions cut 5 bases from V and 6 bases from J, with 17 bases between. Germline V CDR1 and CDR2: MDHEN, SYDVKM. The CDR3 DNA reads TGTGCCAGCAGTACGGGGGGGGCCGTCGGTCAGCCCCAGCATTTT. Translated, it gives CASSTGGAVGQPQHF.

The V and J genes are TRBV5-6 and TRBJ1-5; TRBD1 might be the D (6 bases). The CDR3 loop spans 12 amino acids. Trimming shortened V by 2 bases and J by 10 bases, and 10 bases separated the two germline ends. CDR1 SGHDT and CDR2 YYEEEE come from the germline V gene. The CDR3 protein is CASSLSGAPQHF. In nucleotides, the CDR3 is TGTGCCAGCAGCTTATCAGGGGCACCCCAGCATTTT.

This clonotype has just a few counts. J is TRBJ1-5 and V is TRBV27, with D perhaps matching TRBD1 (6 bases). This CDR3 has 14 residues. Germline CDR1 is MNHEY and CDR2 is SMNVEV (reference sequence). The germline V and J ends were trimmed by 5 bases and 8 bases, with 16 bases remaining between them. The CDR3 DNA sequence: TGTGCCAGCAGTATACAGGGAGATATTGAGCCCCAGCATTTT. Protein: CASSIQGDIEPQHF.

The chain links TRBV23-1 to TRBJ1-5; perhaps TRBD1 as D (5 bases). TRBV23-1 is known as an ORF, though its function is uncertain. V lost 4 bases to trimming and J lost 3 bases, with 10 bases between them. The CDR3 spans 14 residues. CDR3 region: CASSLSDNNQPQHF. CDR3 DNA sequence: TGCGCCAGCAGTCTATCGGACAACAATCAGCCCCAGCATTTT.

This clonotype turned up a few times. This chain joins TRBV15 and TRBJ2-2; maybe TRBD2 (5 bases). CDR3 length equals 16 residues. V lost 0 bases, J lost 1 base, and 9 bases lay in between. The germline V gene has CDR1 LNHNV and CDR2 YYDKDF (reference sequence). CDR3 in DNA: TGTGCCACCAGCAGAGAGGCGGGCTGGAACACCGGGGAGCTGTTTTTT. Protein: CATSREAGWNTGELFF.

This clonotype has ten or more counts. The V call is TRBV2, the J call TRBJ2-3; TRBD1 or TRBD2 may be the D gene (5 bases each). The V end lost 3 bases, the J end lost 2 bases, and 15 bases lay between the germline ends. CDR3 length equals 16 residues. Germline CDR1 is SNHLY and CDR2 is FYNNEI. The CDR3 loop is CASSEIKEGITDTQYF. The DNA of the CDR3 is TGTGCCAGCAGTGAGATCAAAGAGGGGATCACAGATACGCAGTATTTT.

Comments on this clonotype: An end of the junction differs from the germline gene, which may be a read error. CDR3 loop: CASSQDLEREGISYQQYF. CDR3 DNA: TGTGCCAGCAGCCAAGATCTCGAGCGGGAGGGTATATCCTACCAGCAGTACTTC. The rearrangement joins TRBV4-2 to TRBJ2-7; 10 positions agree with TRBD2. Per the germline V gene, CDR1 is LGHNA and CDR2 is YNFKEQ. CDR3 size: 18 residues.